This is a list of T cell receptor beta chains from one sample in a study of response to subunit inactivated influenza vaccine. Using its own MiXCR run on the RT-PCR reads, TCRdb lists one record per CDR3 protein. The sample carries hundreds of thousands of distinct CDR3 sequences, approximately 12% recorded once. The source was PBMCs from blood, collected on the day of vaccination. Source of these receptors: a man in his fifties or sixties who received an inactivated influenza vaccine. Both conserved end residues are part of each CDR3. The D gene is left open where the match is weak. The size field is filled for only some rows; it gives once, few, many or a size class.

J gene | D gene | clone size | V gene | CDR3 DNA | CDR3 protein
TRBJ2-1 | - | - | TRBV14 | TGTGCCAGCAGCCAAAGACAGCTAAGCTCCTACAATGAGCAGTTCTTC | CASSQRQLSSYNEQFF
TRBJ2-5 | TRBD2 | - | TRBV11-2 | TGTGCCAGCAGCTTGCTTAGCGGGGGGGCCCAAGAGACCCAGTACTTC | CASSLLSGGAQETQYF
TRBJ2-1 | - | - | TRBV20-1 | TGCAGTGCTAGAGACAGGACTACCCTAGAGCAGTTCTTC | CSARDRTTLEQFF
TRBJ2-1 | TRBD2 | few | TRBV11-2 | TGTGCCAGCAGCCTAGAGCCCCCGGGACTAGCGCACAGCTCCTACAATGAGCAGTTCTTC | CASSLEPPGLAHSSYNEQFF
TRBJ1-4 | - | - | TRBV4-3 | TGCGCCAGCAGCCAAGGACAGCTGTTAAATGAAAAACTGTTTTTT | CASSQGQLLNEKLFF
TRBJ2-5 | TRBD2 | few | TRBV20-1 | TGCAGTGCCCGAGGAGAAGCGGGAGGTTGGGAGACCCAGTACTTC | CSARGEAGGWETQYF
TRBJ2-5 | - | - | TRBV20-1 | TGCAGTGCGAACATACAGGGACAAGAGACCCAGTACTTC | CSANIQGQETQYF
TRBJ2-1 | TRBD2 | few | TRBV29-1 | TGCAGCGTTAAACTAGCAGCGGGAGGCTCCTACAATGAGCAGTTCTTC | CSVKLAAGGSYNEQFF
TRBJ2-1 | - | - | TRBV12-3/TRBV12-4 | TGTGCCAGCAGTTTTAGGGACCGAGGATTGCAGTTCTTC | CASSFRDRGLQFF
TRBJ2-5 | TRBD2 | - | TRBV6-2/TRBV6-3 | TGTGCCAGCAGTTACCGACTGGGACTAGCCCAGTACTTC | CASSYRLGLAQYF
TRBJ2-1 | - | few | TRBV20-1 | TGCAGTGCCAAAGAGATAGGGCATGAGCAGTTCTTC | CSAKEIGHEQFF
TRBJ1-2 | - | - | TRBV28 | TGTGCCAGCAGTCCCCAGACAATCCGGTTTCATGGCTACACCTTC | CASSPQTIRFHGYTF
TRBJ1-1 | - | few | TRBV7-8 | TGTGCCAGCAGCTTAGATCGGGCACCCAAAGGGGACACTGAAGCTTTCTTT | CASSLDRAPKGDTEAFF
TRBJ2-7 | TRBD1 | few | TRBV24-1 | TGTGCCACCAGTGATCCTTCGACAGGGGTCTACGAGCAGTACTTC | CATSDPSTGVYEQYF
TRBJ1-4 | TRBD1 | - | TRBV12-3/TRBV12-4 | TGTGCCAGCAGTTTTCTGGGACAGGGGGCGTGGTATGAAAAACTGTTTTTT | CASSFLGQGAWYEKLFF
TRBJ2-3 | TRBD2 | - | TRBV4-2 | TGTGCCAGCAGCCCAGCGGGGGGGAAAACAGATACGCAGTATTTT | CASSPAGGKTDTQYF
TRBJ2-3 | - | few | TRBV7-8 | TGTGCCAGCAGCTTAGCCCGGACAGTAGCAGATACGCAGTATTTT | CASSLARTVADTQYF
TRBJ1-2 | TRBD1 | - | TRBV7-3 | TGTGCCAGCAGCGCACCGGGACAGGGTAACTATGGCTACACCTTC | CASSAPGQGNYGYTF
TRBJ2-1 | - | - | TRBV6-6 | TGTGCCAGCAGCTTGACTAGGCCCGAGCAGTTCTTC | CASSLTRPEQFF
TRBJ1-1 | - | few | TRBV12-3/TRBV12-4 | TGTGCCAGCAACAAACAGGGCTGGAACACTGAAGCTTTCTTT | CASNKQGWNTEAFF
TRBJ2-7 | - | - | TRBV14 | TGTGCCAGCAGCCTTTACAGGGATTCCTACGAGCAGTACTTC | CASSLYRDSYEQYF
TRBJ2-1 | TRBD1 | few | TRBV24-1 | TGTGCCACCAGTGATTTTAGGACAGGGTCAGACAATGAGCAGTTCTTC | CATSDFRTGSDNEQFF
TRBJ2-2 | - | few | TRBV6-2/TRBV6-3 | TGTGCCAGCAGTTCCCCAAGGGAATTGAACACCGGGGAGCTGTTTTTT | CASSSPRELNTGELFF
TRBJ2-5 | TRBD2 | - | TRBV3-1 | TGTGCCAGCAGCCCACGGGGACTAGCGGAGACAGACTGGCAGACCCAGTACTTC | CASSPRGLAETDWQTQYF
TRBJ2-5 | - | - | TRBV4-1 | TGCGCCAGCAGCCAAGACCAAGTGTTTATGTCACCCTCCTTAGAGACCCAGTACTTC | CASSQDQVFMSPSLETQYF
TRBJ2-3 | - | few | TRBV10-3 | TGTGCCACCAACGAAGGACAGATTAGCACAGATACGCAGTATTTT | CATNEGQISTDTQYF
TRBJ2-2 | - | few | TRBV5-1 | TGCGCCAGCAGCTCGGGACATGGGAACACCGGGGAGCTGTTTTTT | CASSSGHGNTGELFF
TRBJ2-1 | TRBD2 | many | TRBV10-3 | TGTGCCATCAGTGAAGATGGACTAGGCAATGAGCAGTTCTTC | CAISEDGLGNEQFF
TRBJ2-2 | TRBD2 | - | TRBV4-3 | TGCGCCAGCAGCCAGGACCAGAGTCTAGCGGGAGGGCCGGCGGAGCTGTTTTTT | CASSQDQSLAGGPAELFF
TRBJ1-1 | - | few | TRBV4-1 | TGCGCCAGCAGCTCCCAGGGCCCAAGGGCGGACAATGAAGCTTTCTTT | CASSSQGPRADNEAFF
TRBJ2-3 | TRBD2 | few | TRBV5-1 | TGCGCCAGCAGCCGGGGGACTAGCGGATTACTCACAGATACGCAGTATTTT | CASSRGTSGLLTDTQYF
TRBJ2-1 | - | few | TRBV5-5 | TGTGCCAGCAGCTTGTTCCAGGGTCCCTACAATGAGCAGTTCTTC | CASSLFQGPYNEQFF
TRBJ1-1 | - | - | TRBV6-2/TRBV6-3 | TGTGCCAGCAGTCCTGGGGACGGACCGAAAGCTGAAGCTTTCTTT | CASSPGDGPKAEAFF
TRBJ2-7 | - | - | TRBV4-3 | TGCGCCAGCAGCCAAGATCCTGCGGGGACAGTCGACGAGCAGTACTTC | CASSQDPAGTVDEQYF
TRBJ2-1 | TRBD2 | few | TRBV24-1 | TGTGCCACCAGTGATCCGGGACTAGCGGGGGGTATAACAAATGAGCAGTTCTTC | CATSDPGLAGGITNEQFF
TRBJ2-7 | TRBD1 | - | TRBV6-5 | TGTGCCAGCAGTTACTCGAACAGGGGTACCTACGAGCAGTACTTC | CASSYSNRGTYEQYF